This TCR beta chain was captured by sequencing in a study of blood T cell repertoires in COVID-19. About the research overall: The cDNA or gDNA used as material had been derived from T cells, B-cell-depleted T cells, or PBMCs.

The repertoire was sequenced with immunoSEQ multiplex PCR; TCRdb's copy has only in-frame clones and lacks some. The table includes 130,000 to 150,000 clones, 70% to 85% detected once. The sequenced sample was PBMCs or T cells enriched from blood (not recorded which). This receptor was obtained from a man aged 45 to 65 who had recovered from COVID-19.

The DNA for the CDR3 is TGTGCTAGTGGTTTGGGGCGGGACTCGAATCAGGGATTCTACGAGCAGTACTTC. Residues: CASGLGRDSNQGFYEQYF. This chain links TRBV12-5 with TRBJ2-7; D is perhaps TRBD2 (6 bases). Trimming pared 1 base from V and 3 bases from J, leaving 22 bases between. Germline V CDR1 and CDR2: LGHNT, FRNRAP. The CDR3 is 18 amino acids. Full variable domain (missing parts from reference TRBV12-5 and TRBJ2-7): DARVTQTPRHKVTEMGQEVTMRCQPILGHNTVFWYRQTMMQGLELLAYFRNRAPLDDSGMPKDRFSAEMPDATLATLKIQPSEPRDSAVYFCASGLGRDSNQGFYEQYFGPGTRLTVT.